One T cell receptor (beta chain) is described in this entry. Its antigen is as yet unknown. Germline V CDR1 and CDR2: MDHEN, SYDVKM. The CDR3 runs to 15 residues. Trimming shortened V by 5 bases and J by 2 bases, and 15 bases separated the two germline ends. The source of the sample is a study of CD8+ T cells in alopecia areata. Sequencing templates came from extracted RNA that was reverse transcribed into cDNA. Clones were read by immunoSEQ multiplex PCR, and TCRdb kept only the in-frame ones, dropping some. The table includes around 80,000 clones, roughly 50% detected once. Study-wide findings and caveats: Mice showed TCR sharing more clearly than patients did, possibly owing to HLA. Normal skin contains resident alphabeta T cells, and these are also sequenced in scalp samples.

Sequencing was carried out using NKG2D-high CD8+ T cells sorted from blood. This TCR was recovered from a human donor with alopecia areata. The chain recombines TRBV28 with TRBJ2-5; D possibly corresponds to TRBD1 (6 bases). CDR3 region: CASSTGTPTQETQYF. In DNA, the CDR3 is TGTGCCAGCAGTACCGGGACACCCACTCAAGAGACCCAGTACTTC.